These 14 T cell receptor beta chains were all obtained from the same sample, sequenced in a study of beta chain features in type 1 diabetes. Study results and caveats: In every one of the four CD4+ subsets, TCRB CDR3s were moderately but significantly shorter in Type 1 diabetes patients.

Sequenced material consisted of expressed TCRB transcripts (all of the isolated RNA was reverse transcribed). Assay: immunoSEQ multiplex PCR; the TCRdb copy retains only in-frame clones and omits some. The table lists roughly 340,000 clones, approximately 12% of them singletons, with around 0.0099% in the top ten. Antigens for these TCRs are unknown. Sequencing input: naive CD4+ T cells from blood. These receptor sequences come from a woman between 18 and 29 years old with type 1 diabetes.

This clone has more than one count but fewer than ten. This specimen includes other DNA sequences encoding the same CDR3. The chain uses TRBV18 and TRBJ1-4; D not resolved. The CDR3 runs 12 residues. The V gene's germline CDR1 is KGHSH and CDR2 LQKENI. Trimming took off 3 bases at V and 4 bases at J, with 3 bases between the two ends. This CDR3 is CASSPSNEKLFF. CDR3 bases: TGTGCCAGCTCACCGAGTAATGAAAAACTGTTTTTT.

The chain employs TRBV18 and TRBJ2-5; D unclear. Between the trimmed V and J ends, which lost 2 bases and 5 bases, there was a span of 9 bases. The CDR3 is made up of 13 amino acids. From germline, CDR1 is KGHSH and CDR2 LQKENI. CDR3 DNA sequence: TGTGCCAGCTCACCAATGTCCGTGGAGACCCAGTACTTC. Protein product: CASSPMSVETQYF.

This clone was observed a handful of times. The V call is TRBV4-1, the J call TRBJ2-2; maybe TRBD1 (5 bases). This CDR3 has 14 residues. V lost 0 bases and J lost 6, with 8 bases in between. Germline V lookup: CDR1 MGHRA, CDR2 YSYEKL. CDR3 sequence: CASSQEGVAGELFF. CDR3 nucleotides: TGCGCCAGCAGCCAAGAAGGGGTGGCCGGGGAGCTGTTTTTT.

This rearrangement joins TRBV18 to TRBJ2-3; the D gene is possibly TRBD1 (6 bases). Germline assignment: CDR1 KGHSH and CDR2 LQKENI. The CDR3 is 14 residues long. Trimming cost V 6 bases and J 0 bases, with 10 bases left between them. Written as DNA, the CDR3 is TGTGCCAGCTCCCGACAGGATAGCACAGATACGCAGTATTTT. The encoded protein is CASSRQDSTDTQYF.

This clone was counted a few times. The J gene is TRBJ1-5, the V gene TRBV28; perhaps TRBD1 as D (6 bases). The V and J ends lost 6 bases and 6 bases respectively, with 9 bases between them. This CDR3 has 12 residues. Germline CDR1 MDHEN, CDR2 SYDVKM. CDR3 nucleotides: TGTGCCAGCAGGGCAGGGGTTCAGCCCCAGCATTTT. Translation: CASRAGVQPQHF.

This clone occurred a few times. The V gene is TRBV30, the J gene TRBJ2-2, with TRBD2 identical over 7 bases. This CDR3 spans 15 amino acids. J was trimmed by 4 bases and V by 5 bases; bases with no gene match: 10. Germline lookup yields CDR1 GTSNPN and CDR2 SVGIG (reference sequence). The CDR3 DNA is TGTGCCTGGGACTCTAGCGGAGCCCCCACCGGGGAGCTGTTTTTT. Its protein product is CAWDSSGAPTGELFF.

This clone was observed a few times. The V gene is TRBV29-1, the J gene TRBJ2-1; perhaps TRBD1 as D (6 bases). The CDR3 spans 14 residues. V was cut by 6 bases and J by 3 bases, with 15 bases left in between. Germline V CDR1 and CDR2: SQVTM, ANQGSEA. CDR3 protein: CSVVWGPVYNEQFF. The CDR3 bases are TGCAGCGTGGTGTGGGGGCCGGTCTACAATGAGCAGTTCTTC.

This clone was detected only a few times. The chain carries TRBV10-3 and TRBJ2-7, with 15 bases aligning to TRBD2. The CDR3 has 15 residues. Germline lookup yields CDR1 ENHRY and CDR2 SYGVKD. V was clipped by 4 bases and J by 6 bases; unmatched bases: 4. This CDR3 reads CAISGGLAGGGEQYF. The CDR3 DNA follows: TGTGCCATCAGTGGGGGACTAGCGGGAGGAGGCGAGCAGTACTTC.

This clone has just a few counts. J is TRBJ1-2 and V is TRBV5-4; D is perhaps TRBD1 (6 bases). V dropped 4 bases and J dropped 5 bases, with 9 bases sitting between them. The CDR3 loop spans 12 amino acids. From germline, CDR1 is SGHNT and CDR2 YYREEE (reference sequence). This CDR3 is CASSVDSYGYTF. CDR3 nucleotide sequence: TGTGCCAGCAGCGTGGACAGTTATGGCTACACCTTC. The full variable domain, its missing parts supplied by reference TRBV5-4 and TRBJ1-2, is ETGVTQSPTHLIKTRGQQVTLRCSSQSGHNTVSWYQQALGQGPQFIFQYYREEENGRGNFPPRFSGLQFPNYSSELNVNALELDDSALYLCASSVDSYGYTFGSGTRLTVV.

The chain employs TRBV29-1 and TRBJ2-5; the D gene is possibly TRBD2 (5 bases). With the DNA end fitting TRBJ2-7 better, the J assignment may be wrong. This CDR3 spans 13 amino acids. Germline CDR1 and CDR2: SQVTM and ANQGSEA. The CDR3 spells CSVREGATYEQYF. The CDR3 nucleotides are TGCAGCGTTCGCGAGGGAGCCACCTACGAGCAGTACTTC.

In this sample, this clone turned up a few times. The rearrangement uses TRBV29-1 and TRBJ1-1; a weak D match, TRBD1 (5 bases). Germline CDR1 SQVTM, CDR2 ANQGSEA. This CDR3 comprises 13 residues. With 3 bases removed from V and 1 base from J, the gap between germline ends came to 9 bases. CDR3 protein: CSVERQGNTEAFF. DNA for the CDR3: TGCAGCGTTGAGAGGCAGGGGAACACTGAAGCTTTCTTT.

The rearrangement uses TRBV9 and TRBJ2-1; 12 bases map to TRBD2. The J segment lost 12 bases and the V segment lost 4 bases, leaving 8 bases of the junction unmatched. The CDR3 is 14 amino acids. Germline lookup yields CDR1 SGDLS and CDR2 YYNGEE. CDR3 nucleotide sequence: TGTGCCAGCAGCCCACAGGGACTAGCGGGCTTGCAGTTCTTC. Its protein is CASSPQGLAGLQFF.

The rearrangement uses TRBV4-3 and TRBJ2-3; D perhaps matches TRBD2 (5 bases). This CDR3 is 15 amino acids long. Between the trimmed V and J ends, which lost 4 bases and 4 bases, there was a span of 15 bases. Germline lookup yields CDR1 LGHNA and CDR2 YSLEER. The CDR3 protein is CASSLLTGMADTQYF. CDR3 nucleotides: TGCGCCAGCAGCCTACTCACCGGGATGGCAGATACGCAGTATTTT.

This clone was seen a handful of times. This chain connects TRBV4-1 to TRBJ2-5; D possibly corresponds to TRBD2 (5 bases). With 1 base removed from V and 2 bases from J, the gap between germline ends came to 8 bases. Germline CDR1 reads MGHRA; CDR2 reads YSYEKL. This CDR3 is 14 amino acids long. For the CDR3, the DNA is TGCGCCAGCAGCCAAGGGACTCGACAAGAGACCCAGTACTTC. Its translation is CASSQGTRQETQYF.